The 6 T cell receptor beta chains in this list originate from one sample, sequenced in a study of shared clonotypes between healthy human individuals. Profiling relied on immunoSEQ multiplex PCR, and the TCRdb table lists in-frame clones only, not all of them. In the table there are 2 million to 2.5 million clones, 90% to 95% of which are singletons. Sequencing used naive CD4+ T cells from PBMCs. Described subset: CD45RA+ positively selected. Every receptor here comes from a man between 18 and 35 years old in good health. Some clones in this sample may be carry-over from other donors' samples.

CDR3 protein: CASSDRSNTGELFF. The CDR3 DNA reads as TGCGCCAGCAGTGACAGGTCGAACACCGGGGAGCTGTTTTTT. The chain is built from TRBV5-1 and TRBJ2-2; a weak D match, TRBD1 (6 bases). V was cut by 5 bases and J by 0 bases, with 8 bases left in between. The CDR3 loop spans 14 amino acids. Germline V gives CDR1 SGHRS, CDR2 YFSETQ.

This chain connects TRBV1 to TRBJ2-1; TRBD2, the D gene given by the table, was not confirmed from the DNA. TRBV1 is a listed pseudogene. The length of the CDR3 is 14 residues. The CDR3 loop is CTLKLLAGYNEQFF. The CDR3 coding sequence is TGCACTCTGAAGTTGTTGGCGGGTTACAATGAGCAGTTCTTC.

CDR3 sequence: CASSWQGRKVGETQYF. The CDR3 nucleotides are TGTGCCAGCAGCTGGCAGGGCCGAAAGGTTGGGGAGACCCAGTACTTC. J is TRBJ2-5 and V is TRBV5-8; weak D call: TRBD1 (5 bases). Germline CDR1 SGHTS, CDR2 YDEGEE. The CDR3 spans 16 residues. V lost 3 bases and J 5 bases, leaving 20 bases between the germline ends.

The rearrangement links TRBV25-1 to TRBJ2-2, with D possibly matching TRBD2 (5 bases). The CDR3 is 15 residues long. V shed 2 bases and J shed 5 bases, with 12 bases lying between them. The germline V gene encodes CDR1 MGHDK and CDR2 SYGVNS. The CDR3 nucleotides read TGTGCCAGCAGTGAAAGCGGCCTGTGGACCGGGGAGCTGTTTTTT. Protein sequence: CASSESGLWTGELFF.

The CDR3 reads CAISEWPDRGATNEKLFF. The CDR3 region has the DNA TGTGCCATCAGTGAGTGGCCTGACAGGGGTGCAACTAATGAAAAACTGTTTTTT. V usage is TRBV10-3 and J usage is TRBJ1-4; 8 bases fit TRBD1. CDR1 and CDR2 (germline): ENHRY, SYGVKD. Losses at the gene ends were 1 base for V and 0 bases for J; bases not matched to a gene: 7. The CDR3 length is 18 residues.

The V and J genes are TRBV27 and TRBJ2-1, with D possibly being TRBD1 or TRBD2 (6 bases each). The germline gives CDR1 MNHEY, CDR2 SMNVEV (reference sequence). CDR3 length: 15 amino acids. V gave up 8 bases and J gave up 7 bases, with 21 bases separating them. The CDR3 is CASGGKVGGANEQFF. The CDR3, as DNA: TGTGCCAGCGGGGGCAAGGTGGGAGGTGCGAATGAGCAGTTCTTC.